This paragraph covers one TCR beta chain sequence. The antigen remains undetermined. Germline trimming cut 3 bases from V and 2 bases from J; bases unmatched to any gene: 3. This CDR3 contains 15 residues. Germline loops: CDR1 SEHNR, CDR2 FQNEAQ (reference sequence). TCRdb analysed the RT-PCR reads with MiXCR anew, one entry per CDR3 protein. The sample has around 790,000 distinct CDR3 sequences; 20% to 25% are singletons. This sample was taken from a study of response to subunit inactivated influenza vaccine. Study-wide points: The authors suggested that every seasonal influenza vaccination recruits few new T cells.

The rearrangement links TRBV7-9 to TRBJ2-1; 8 bases are shared with TRBD2. The sample in question was PBMCs from blood, obtained about 5 days after vaccination. The receptor was derived from a man in his fifties who received an inactivated influenza vaccine. The DNA of the CDR3 is TGTGCCAGCAGCTTCCAGCGGGGGCCCTACAATGAGCAGTTCTTC. Its translation: CASSFQRGPYNEQFF.